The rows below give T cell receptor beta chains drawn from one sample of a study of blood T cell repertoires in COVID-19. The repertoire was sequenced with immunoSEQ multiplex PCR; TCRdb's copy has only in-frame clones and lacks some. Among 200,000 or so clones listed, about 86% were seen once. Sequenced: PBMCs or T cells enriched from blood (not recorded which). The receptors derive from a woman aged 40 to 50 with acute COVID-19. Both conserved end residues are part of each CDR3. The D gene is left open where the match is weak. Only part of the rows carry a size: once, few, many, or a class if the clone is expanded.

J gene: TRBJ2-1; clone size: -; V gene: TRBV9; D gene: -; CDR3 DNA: TGTGCCAGCAGCGTAGTGGGGACAAAGTTGGGGAATGAGCAGTTCTTC; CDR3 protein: CASSVVGTKLGNEQFF
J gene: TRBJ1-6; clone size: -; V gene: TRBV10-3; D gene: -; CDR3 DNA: TGTGCCATCAGTGAACGGAAAAAAGGGGCAGGGAATTCACCCCTCCACTTT; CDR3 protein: CAISERKKGAGNSPLHF
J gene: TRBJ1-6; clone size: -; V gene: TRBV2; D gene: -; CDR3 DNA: TGTGCCAGCAGTGGGAGGGGAGGCAATTCACCCCTCCACTTT; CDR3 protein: CASSGRGGNSPLHF
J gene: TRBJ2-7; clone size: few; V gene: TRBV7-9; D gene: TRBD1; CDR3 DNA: TGTGCCAGCAGCAACCGGACAGGGGCCTACGAGCAGTACTTC; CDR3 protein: CASSNRTGAYEQYF
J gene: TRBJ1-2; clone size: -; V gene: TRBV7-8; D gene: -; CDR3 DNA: TGTGCCAGCAGCTTAAACCAGGGGCAGAGCGGCTACACCTTC; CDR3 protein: CASSLNQGQSGYTF
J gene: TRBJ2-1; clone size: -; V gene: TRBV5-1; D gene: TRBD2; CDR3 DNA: TGCGCCAGCAGCTTGGAGACTAGCGGGAGGGCGAATGAGCAGTTCTTC; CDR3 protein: CASSLETSGRANEQFF
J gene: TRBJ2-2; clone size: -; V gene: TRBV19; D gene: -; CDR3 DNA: TGTGCCAGTAGTCCGAGGGGGTATGTGGGGCGCGCCACCGGGGAGCTGTTTTTT; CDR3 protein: CASSPRGYVGRATGELFF
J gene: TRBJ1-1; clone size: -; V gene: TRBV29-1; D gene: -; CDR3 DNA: TGCAGCGTTGAGGGCAGGGCGATGAACACTGAAGCTTTCTTT; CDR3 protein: CSVEGRAMNTEAFF
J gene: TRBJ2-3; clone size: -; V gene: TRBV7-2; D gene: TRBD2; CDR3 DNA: TGTGCCAGCAGCTTTCTAGCGGGGGCCGGGACAGATACGCAGTATTTT; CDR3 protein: CASSFLAGAGTDTQYF
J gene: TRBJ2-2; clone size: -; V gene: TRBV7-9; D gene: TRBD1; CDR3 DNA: TGTGCCAGCAGACGGACAGGGATATTAACTGGGGGACCCGGGGAGCTGTTTTTT; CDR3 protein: CASRRTGILTGGPGELFF
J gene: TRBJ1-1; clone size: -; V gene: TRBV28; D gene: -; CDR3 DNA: TGTGCCAGTCAAGGAGTGATGAACACTGAAGCTTTCTTT; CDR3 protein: CASQGVMNTEAFF
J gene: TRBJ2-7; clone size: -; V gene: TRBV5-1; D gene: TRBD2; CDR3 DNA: TGCGCCAGCAGCTGGGGGGACTACTCCTACGAGCAGTACTTC; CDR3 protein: CASSWGDYSYEQYF
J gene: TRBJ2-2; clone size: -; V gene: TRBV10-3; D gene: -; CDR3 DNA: TGTGCCATCAGTGATGTGGGGGCTGGCACCGGGGAGCTGTTTTTT; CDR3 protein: CAISDVGAGTGELFF
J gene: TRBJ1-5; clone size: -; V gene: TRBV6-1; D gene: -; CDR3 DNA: TGTGCCAGCAGTGAAAGGTTGCGACAGGAGGATCAGCCCCAGCATTTT; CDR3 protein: CASSERLRQEDQPQHF
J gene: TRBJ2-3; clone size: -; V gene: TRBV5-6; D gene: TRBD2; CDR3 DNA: TGTGCCAGCAGCCCATTTACGGGGGGGGCCCGAGATACGCAGTATTTT; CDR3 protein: CASSPFTGGARDTQYF
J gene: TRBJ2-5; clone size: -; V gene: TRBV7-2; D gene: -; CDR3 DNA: TGTGCCAGCAGCCCCTTCCGGGGTAGCGGAGAGACCCAGTACTTC; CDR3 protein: CASSPFRGSGETQYF
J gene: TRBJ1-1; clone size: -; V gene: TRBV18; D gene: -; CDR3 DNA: TGTGCCAGCTCGGACAGGAACACTGAAGCTTTCTTT; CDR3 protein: CASSDRNTEAFF
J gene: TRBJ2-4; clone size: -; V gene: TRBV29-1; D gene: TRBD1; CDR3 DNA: TGCAGCGTTCGCCGAGGGACAGCAATTCAGTACTTC; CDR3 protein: CSVRRGTAIQYF
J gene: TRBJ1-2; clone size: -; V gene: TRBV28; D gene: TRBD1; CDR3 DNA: TGTGCCAGCAGTCCGCCGCCACAGGGGTCCGGCTACACCTTC; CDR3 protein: CASSPPPQGSGYTF
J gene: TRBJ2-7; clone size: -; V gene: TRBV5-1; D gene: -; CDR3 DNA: TGCGCCAGCCCTATAGGGGGAGGGCCCTACGAGCAGTACTTC; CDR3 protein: CASPIGGGPYEQYF
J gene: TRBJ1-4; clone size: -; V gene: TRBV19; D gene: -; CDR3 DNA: TGTGCCAGTAGTTCTCCAAGAAAGGGGAATGAAAAACTGTTTTTT; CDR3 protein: CASSSPRKGNEKLFF
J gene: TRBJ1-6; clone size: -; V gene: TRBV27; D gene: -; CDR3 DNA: TGTGCCAGCAGTATGGGGCTCTATAATTCACCCCTCCACTTT; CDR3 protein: CASSMGLYNSPLHF
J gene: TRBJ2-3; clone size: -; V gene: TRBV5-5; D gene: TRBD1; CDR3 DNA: TGTGCCAGCAGCTTTTTGGGACAGGGGGTTTCAGATACGCAGTATTTT; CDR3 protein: CASSFLGQGVSDTQYF
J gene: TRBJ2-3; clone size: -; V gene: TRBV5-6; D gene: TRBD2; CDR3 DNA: TGTGCCAGCGCAACTAGCGGGGTAGATACGCAGTATTTT; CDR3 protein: CASATSGVDTQYF
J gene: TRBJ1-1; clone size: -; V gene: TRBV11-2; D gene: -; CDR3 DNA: TGTGCCAGCAGCTTACAGGGAGGGAGGGCTTTCTTT; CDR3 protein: CASSLQGGRAFF
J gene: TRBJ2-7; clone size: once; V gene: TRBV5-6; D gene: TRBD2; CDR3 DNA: TGTGCCAGCAGCTGGCGGACTAGCGTTACCTACGAGCAGTACTTC; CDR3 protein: CASSWRTSVTYEQYF
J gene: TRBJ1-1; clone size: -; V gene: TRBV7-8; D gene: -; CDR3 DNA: TGTGCCAGCAGCCTTGGGGCGAACACTGAAGCTTTCTTT; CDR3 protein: CASSLGANTEAFF
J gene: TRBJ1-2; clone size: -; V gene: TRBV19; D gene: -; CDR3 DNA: TGTGCCAGTAGTAGCCAAGACAGTGAATGGAGAGGCTACACCTTC; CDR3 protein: CASSSQDSEWRGYTF
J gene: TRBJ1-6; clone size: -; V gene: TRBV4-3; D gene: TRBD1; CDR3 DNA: TGCGCCAGCAGCCAAGATGACAGGGATAATTCACCCCTCCACTTT; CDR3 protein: CASSQDDRDNSPLHF
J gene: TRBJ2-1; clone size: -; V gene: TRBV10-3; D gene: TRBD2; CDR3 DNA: TGTGCCATCAGGGGACTAGCGGACAATGAGCAGTTCTTC; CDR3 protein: CAIRGLADNEQFF
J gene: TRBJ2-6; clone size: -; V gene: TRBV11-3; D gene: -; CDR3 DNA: TGTGCCAGCAGTTTAGGACAAACTGGGGCCAACGTCCTGACTTTC; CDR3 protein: CASSLGQTGANVLTF
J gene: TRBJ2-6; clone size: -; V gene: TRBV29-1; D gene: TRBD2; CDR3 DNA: TGCAGCGCCGGGGGGAATGGGGCCAACGTCCTGACTTTC; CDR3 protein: CSAGGNGANVLTF
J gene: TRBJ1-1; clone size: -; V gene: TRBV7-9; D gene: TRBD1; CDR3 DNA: TGTGCCAGCAGCACCTTTGGGAGACAGGGAAACACTGAAGCTTTCTTT; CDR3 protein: CASSTFGRQGNTEAFF
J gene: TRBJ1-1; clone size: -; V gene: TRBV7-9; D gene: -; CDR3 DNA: TGTGCCAGCAGCTTTATACGTACAGAGAACACTGAAGCTTTCTTT; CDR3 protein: CASSFIRTENTEAFF
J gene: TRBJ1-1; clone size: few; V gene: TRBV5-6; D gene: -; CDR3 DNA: TGTGCCAGCAGCGGGCGGGGGGTCGGAGGAACTGAAGCTTTCTTT; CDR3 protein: CASSGRGVGGTEAFF
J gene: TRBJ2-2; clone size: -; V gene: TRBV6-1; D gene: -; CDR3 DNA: TGTGCCAGCAGTGGTGTGGGGAGTTGGGACACCGGGGAGCTGTTTTTT; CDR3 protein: CASSGVGSWDTGELFF
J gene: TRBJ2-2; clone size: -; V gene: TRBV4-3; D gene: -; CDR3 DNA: TGCGCCAGCAGCCAAGATCGCGGACTATCCCACGGGGAGCTGTTTTTT; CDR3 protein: CASSQDRGLSHGELFF
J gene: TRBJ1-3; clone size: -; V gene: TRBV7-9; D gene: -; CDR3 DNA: TGTGCCAGCAGCCCACAGGGCACCCCAGGGAACACCATATATTTT; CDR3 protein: CASSPQGTPGNTIYF
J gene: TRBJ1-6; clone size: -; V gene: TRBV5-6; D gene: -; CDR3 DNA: TGTGCCAGCAGCTTGACAGGGTTTGGTTCACCCCTCCACTTT; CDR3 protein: CASSLTGFGSPLHF
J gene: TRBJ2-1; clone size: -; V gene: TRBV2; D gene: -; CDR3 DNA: TGTGCCAGCAACCGGGAGATATACAATGAGCAGTTCTTC; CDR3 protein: CASNREIYNEQFF